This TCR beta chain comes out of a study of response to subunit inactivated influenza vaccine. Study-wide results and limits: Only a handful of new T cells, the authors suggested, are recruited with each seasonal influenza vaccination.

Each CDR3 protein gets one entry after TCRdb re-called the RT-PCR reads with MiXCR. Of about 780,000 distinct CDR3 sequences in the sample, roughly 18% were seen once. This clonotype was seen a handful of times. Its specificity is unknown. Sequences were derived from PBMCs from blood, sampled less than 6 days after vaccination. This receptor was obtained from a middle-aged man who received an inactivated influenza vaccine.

The CDR3 nucleotides read TGTGCCAGCAGTTTGGGGACAGGGTCCTTGATCCAGTACTTC. Protein product: CASSLGTGSLIQYF. V usage is TRBV28 and J usage is TRBJ2-7; 9 bases match TRBD1. The trim removed 3 bases at V and 10 bases at J, leaving 10 bases unmatched. CDR3 length: 14 residues. Germline V gene lookup returns CDR1 MDHEN and CDR2 SYDVKM.